The entry below describes one T cell receptor beta chain. The data belong to a study of blood T cell repertoires in COVID-19. Per the authors' pipeline: Counts of nucleated cells, estimated from reference gene primer amplification, were obtained. Assay used: immunoSEQ multiplex PCR; TCRdb lists only in-frame clones, some missing. From that table come the V and J calls and clone size; the DNA was used to work out D and trimming. The sample has about 46,000 clones; roughly four fifths are singletons. This CDR3 comprises 17 residues. The V gene's germline CDR1 is SGHAT and CDR2 FQNNGV. Trimming cost V 4 bases and J 0 bases, with 18 bases left between them.

Material: peripheral blood. This clonotype was obtained from a man aged 55-75 years with active COVID-19. This chain joins TRBV11-2 and TRBJ1-2, with a weak D call TRBD1 (6 bases). The CDR3 here is CASSSRGRRTPNYGYTF. In DNA form, the CDR3 reads TGTGCCAGCAGCTCCAGGGGCCGCCGGACTCCTAACTATGGCTACACCTTC.